One sample yielded the 24 T cell receptor beta chains listed below, sequenced in a study of neurological immune-mediated disorders. Each CDR3 protein is one row after TCRdb ran MiXCR on the 5' RACE reads. The top ten hold under 20% of the sample, which has approximately 25,000 distinct CDR3 sequences, approximately 21% seen once. Material for sequencing was PBMCs. The receptors here all came from a woman between 55 and 75 years old in good health.

DNA of the CDR3: TGTGCCAGCAGTACTAGCACAGATACGCAGTATTTT. It specifies CASSTSTDTQYF. This chain links TRBV3-1 with TRBJ2-3; D is unclear. Trimming took off 6 bases at V and 0 bases at J, with 4 bases between the two ends. This CDR3 spans 12 amino acids. Looked up from germline, CDR1 is LGHDT and CDR2 is YNNKEL (reference sequence).

This clonotype was observed many times. V is TRBV9 and J is TRBJ1-2; D may be TRBD1 (6 bases). This CDR3 is 13 amino acids long. V was shortened by 4 bases and J by 8 bases, with 15 bases between the two germline ends. Germline V gene data show CDR1 as SGDLS and CDR2 as YYNGEE. Here the CDR3 DNA reads TGTGCCAGCAGCCCCCGAGCAGGGGAAGGCTACACCTTC. It yields the protein CASSPRAGEGYTF. Using reference TRBV9 and TRBJ1-2 for the parts outside the CDR3, the full variable domain is DSGVTQTPKHLITATGQRVTLRCSPRSGDLSVYWYQQSLDQGLQFLIQYYNGEERAKGNILERFSAQQFPDLHSELNLSSLELGDSALYFCASSPRAGEGYTFGSGTRLTVV.

This clonotype came up many times. J is TRBJ1-5 and V is TRBV5-1, with TRBD1 matching 10 bases. The CDR3 sequence is 15 residues long. Trimming cost V 4 bases and J 3 bases; bases outside gene matches: 4. Germline V gene sequence: CDR1 SGHRS, CDR2 YFSETQ. The CDR3 loop is CASSPGTGDNQPQHF. The DNA of the CDR3 is TGCGCCAGCAGCCCGGGGACAGGGGACAATCAGCCCCAGCATTTT.

This clonotype came up many times. The chain employs TRBV5-1 and TRBJ2-1; D is unclear. V was cut by 1 base and J by 1 base, with 9 bases left in between. The CDR3 runs to 15 residues. The germline CDR1 and CDR2 sequences are SGHRS and YFSETQ. DNA for the CDR3: TGCGCCAGCAGCTTGCCCCTCGGATCCTACAATGAGCAGTTCTTC. Its protein is CASSLPLGSYNEQFF.

This clonotype appeared many times. The chain has TRBV6-5 and TRBJ2-7, with a tentative D call TRBD1 (5 bases). Germline-derived CDR1 and CDR2 are MNHEY and SVGAGI. The CDR3 has 12 residues. V dropped 11 bases and J dropped 2 bases, with 13 bases sitting between them. This CDR3 is CAARTPPYEQYF. CDR3 sequence (DNA): TGTGCCGCCAGGACACCCCCCTACGAGCAGTACTTC.

This clonotype was detected many times. The genes are TRBV6-2 or TRBV6-3 and TRBJ2-5; D possibly corresponds to TRBD2 (6 bases). The length of the CDR3 is 14 residues. V shed 6 bases and J shed 5 bases, with 16 bases lying between them. Germline CDR1 MNHEY, CDR2 SVGEGT. In nucleotides, the CDR3 is TGTGCCAGCAGCCTCGCGACTAGGTTGGAGACCCAGTACTTC. As protein: CASSLATRLETQYF.

This clonotype was counted at least ten times. V usage is TRBV3-1 and J usage is TRBJ2-7; maybe TRBD2 (6 bases). The germline CDR1 and CDR2 sequences are LGHDT and YNNKEL (reference sequence). This CDR3 spans 16 amino acids. V lost 0 bases and J 0 bases, leaving 12 bases between the germline ends. The CDR3 DNA sequence: TGTGCCAGCAGCCAAGATCCCGGGGGTCACTCCTACGAGCAGTACTTC. Translating gives CASSQDPGGHSYEQYF.

The V gene is TRBV7-2, the J gene TRBJ2-5; 7 bases match TRBD1. Per germline, CDR1 SGHTA and CDR2 FQGNSA. V was clipped by 4 bases and J by 1 base; unmatched bases: 15. The CDR3 spans 18 residues. The CDR3 is CASSSFPRQGPLQETQYF. CDR3 sequence (DNA): TGTGCCAGCAGCTCCTTCCCGAGACAGGGACCCCTCCAAGAGACCCAGTACTTC. The whole variable domain, remainder taken from reference TRBV7-2 and TRBJ2-5, is GAGVSQSPSNKVTEKGKDVELRCDPISGHTALYWYRQSLGQGLEFLIYFQGNSAPDKSGLPSDRFSAERTGGSVSTLTIQRTQQEDSAVYLCASSSFPRQGPLQETQYFGPGTRLLVL.

The V gene is TRBV7-6, the J gene TRBJ2-7; tentative D call: TRBD2 (6 bases). The V and J ends lost 3 bases and 7 bases respectively, with 16 bases between them. The germline gives CDR1 SGHVS, CDR2 FNYEAQ. The CDR3 loop spans 14 amino acids. The DNA of the CDR3 is TGTGCCAGCAGCTTGGGACTGCAAGAATCAGAGCAGTACTTC. Translating gives CASSLGLQESEQYF.

In this sample, this clonotype turned up many times. The J gene is TRBJ2-7, the V gene TRBV27, with unresolved D. V lost 4 bases and J 3 bases, leaving 16 bases between the germline ends. CDR1 and CDR2 (germline): MNHEY, SMNVEV (reference sequence). This CDR3 comprises 15 residues. The CDR3, as DNA: TGTGCCAGCAGTTCAGTCGCGGTCCACATCTACGAGCAGTACTTC. It codes for CASSSVAVHIYEQYF.

V usage is TRBV19 and J usage is TRBJ2-7; D gene uncertain. This CDR3 has 15 amino acids. CDR1 is LNHDA and CDR2 is SQIVND in the germline V gene (reference sequence). The V gene lost 3 bases and the J gene lost 0 bases, with 12 bases spanning the gap. In DNA, the CDR3 is TGTGCCAGTAGTATCCGTCAGACCAGCTCCTACGAGCAGTACTTC. It is translated as CASSIRQTSSYEQYF.

This clonotype occurred many times. The V and J genes are TRBV10-1 and TRBJ2-7; perhaps D is TRBD1 or TRBD2 (6 bases each). Between the trimmed V and J ends, which lost 2 bases and 6 bases, there was a span of 17 bases. The CDR3 length is 15 residues. Germline V gives CDR1 WNHNN, CDR2 SYGVQD (reference sequence). CDR3 amino acids: CASSEGFGGVGEQYF. The DNA for the CDR3 is TGCGCCAGCAGTGAGGGGTTCGGGGGCGTAGGCGAGCAGTACTTC.

This clonotype has ten or more counts. The chain combines TRBV6-2 or TRBV6-3 with TRBJ1-2; D is uncertain. The CDR3 totals 11 residues. Germline CDR1 and CDR2: MNHEY and SVGEGT. The V end was cut by 4 bases, the J end by 7 bases, with 7 bases between. The CDR3 region is CASSSSLGYTF. Written as DNA, the CDR3 is TGTGCCAGCAGTTCCTCTCTTGGCTACACCTTC.

This clonotype was seen ten or more times. This CDR3 reads CSVASGSLNTGELFF. Written as DNA, the CDR3 is TGCAGCGTTGCATCCGGTAGCTTGAACACCGGGGAGCTGTTTTTT. The chain combines TRBV29-1 with TRBJ2-2; D is ambiguous. Germline V lookup: CDR1 SQVTM, CDR2 ANQGSEA. Trimming took off 4 bases at V and 1 base at J, with 13 bases between the two ends. The CDR3 extends over 15 amino acids.

This clonotype appeared many times. V and J are TRBV19 and TRBJ1-1, with 9 bases lining up with TRBD1. V lost 6 bases, J lost 6 bases, and 8 bases stayed unmatched. CDR1 and CDR2 from the germline V gene are LNHDA and SQIVND (reference sequence). This CDR3 has 14 amino acids. The DNA for the CDR3 is TGTGCCAGTAGACCCGGGACAGGGTGGGCTGAAGCTTTCTTT. Encoded protein: CASRPGTGWAEAFF.

This chain links TRBV7-8 with TRBJ2-1, with TRBD2 identical over 8 bases. The junction had 13 bases not matched to a gene; V was cut back by 9 bases and J by 6 bases. This CDR3 has 15 amino acids. Looked up from germline, CDR1 is SGHVS and CDR2 is FQNEAQ. CDR3 amino acids: CARSHPGGAANEQFF. The CDR3 nucleotides are TGTGCCAGAAGCCACCCCGGGGGGGCGGCCAATGAGCAGTTCTTC.

This clonotype was observed a few times. V usage is TRBV5-1 and J usage is TRBJ1-1, with D possibly TRBD1 on 6 matching bases. Trimming pared 0 bases from V and 4 bases from J, leaving 10 bases between. The CDR3 runs 14 residues. The V gene's germline CDR1 is SGHRS and CDR2 YFSETQ. The CDR3 here is CASSLAQGGTEAFF. The CDR3 DNA is TGCGCCAGCAGCTTGGCTCAAGGGGGCACTGAAGCTTTCTTT. Filled out from reference TRBV5-1 and TRBJ1-1, the complete variable domain reads KAGVTQTPRYLIKTRGQQVTLSCSPISGHRSVSWYQQTPGQGLQFLFEYFSETQRNKGNFPGRFSGRQFSNSRSEMNVSTLELGDSALYLCASSLAQGGTEAFFGQGTRLTVV.

This clonotype was observed a single time. The V and J genes are TRBV27 and TRBJ2-7; D perhaps matches TRBD2 (5 bases). Germline CDR1 reads MNHEY; CDR2 reads SMNVEV (reference sequence). The V gene lost 4 bases and the J gene lost 7 bases, with 14 bases spanning the gap. The CDR3 consists of 13 residues. This CDR3 is CASSSRGYPEQYF. The DNA for the CDR3 is TGTGCCAGCAGTTCCCGCGGGTATCCGGAGCAGTACTTC.

This clonotype was counted at least ten times. This chain joins TRBV5-1 and TRBJ1-1, with 9 bases aligning to TRBD1. Germline V gene lookup returns CDR1 SGHRS and CDR2 YFSETQ. This CDR3 has 14 amino acids. V shed 7 bases, J shed 4 bases, and the junction held 8 bases outside the gene matches. In DNA, the CDR3 is TGCGCCAGCGGATCACAGGGGGCAGCCACTGAAGCTTTCTTT. Its protein product is CASGSQGAATEAFF.

The rearrangement joins TRBV9 to TRBJ2-4; D is ambiguous. The CDR3 totals 13 residues. Germline CDR1 is SGDLS and CDR2 is YYNGEE. V dropped 0 bases and J dropped 11 bases, with 12 bases sitting between them. In nucleotides, the CDR3 is TGTGCCAGCAGCGTAGGTATCTCACAAGTTCAGTACTTC. Encoded protein: CASSVGISQVQYF.

This clonotype was found many times. The chain employs TRBV4-2 and TRBJ2-1; D unclear. The V gene lost 0 bases and the J gene lost 8 bases, with 11 bases spanning the gap. CDR1 is LGHNA and CDR2 is YNFKEQ in the germline V gene. The CDR3 has 14 residues. The CDR3 region has the DNA TGTGCCAGCAGCCAAGATGGGGAATTTGATGAGCAGTTCTTC. Encoded protein: CASSQDGEFDEQFF.

This clonotype showed up many times. The CDR3 loop reads CSAGGGSGGYTF. The CDR3 DNA sequence: TGCAGCGCGGGGGGGGGAAGTGGAGGCTACACCTTC. This rearrangement joins TRBV29-1 to TRBJ1-2; the D gene is possibly TRBD1 (5 bases). V lost 7 bases to trimming and J lost 8 bases, with 17 bases between them. This CDR3 has 12 residues. Germline V gene lookup returns CDR1 SQVTM and CDR2 ANQGSEA.

This clonotype was seen ten or more times. The chain employs TRBV21-1 and TRBJ2-7; TRBD1 is taken as the D call from the table, unchecked against the DNA. TRBV21-1 is an annotated pseudogene. The CDR3 has 16 residues. This chain's CDR3 is CASSKGGQDSSYEQYF. CDR3 DNA: TGTGCCAGCAGCAAAGGGGGACAGGACAGCTCCTACGAGCAGTACTTC.

This clonotype was detected ten times or more. This rearrangement joins TRBV20-1 to TRBJ1-5; 8 nucleotides align to TRBD1. The CDR3 extends over 16 amino acids. V was clipped by 0 bases and J by 0 bases; unmatched bases: 4. CDR1 is DFQATT, CDR2 SNEGSKA, per germline (reference sequence). DNA of the CDR3: TGCAGTGCTAGAGACAGACAGGGGAGTAGCAATCAGCCCCAGCATTTT. Translated, it gives CSARDRQGSSNQPQHF.